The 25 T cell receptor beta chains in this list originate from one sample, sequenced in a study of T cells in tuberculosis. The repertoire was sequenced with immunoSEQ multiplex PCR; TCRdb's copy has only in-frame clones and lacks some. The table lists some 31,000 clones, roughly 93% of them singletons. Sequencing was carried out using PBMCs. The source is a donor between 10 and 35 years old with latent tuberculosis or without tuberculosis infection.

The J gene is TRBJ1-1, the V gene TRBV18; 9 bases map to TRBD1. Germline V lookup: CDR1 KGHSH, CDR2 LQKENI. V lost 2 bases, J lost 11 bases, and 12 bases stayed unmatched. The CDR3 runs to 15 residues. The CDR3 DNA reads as TGTGCCAGCTCACCAACCCAACAGGGGGCAGGAAGGGCTTTCTTT. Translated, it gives CASSPTQQGAGRAFF.

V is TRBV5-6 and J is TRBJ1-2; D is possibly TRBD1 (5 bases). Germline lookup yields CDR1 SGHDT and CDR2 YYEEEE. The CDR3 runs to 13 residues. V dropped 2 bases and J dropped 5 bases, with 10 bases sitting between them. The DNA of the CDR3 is TGTGCCAGCAGCTTCGGCAGGGCATATGGCTACACCTTC. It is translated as CASSFGRAYGYTF. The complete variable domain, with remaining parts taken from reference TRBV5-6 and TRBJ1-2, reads DAGVTQSPTHLIKTRGQQVTLRCSPKSGHDTVSWYQQALGQGPQFIFQYYEEEERQRGNFPDRFSGHQFPNYSSELNVNALLLGDSALYLCASSFGRAYGYTFGSGTRLTVV.

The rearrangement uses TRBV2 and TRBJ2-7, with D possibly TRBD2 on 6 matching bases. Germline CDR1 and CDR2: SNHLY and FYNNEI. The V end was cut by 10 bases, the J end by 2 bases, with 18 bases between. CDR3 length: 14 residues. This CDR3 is CATVVGGPTYEQYF. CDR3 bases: TGTGCCACCGTCGTGGGGGGACCAACCTACGAGCAGTACTTC. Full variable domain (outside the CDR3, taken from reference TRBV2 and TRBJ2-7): EPEVTQTPSHQVTQMGQEVILRCVPISNHLYFYWYRQILGQKVEFLVSFYNNEISEKSEIFDDQFSVERPDGSNFTLKIRSTKLEDSAMYFCATVVGGPTYEQYFGPGTRLTVT.

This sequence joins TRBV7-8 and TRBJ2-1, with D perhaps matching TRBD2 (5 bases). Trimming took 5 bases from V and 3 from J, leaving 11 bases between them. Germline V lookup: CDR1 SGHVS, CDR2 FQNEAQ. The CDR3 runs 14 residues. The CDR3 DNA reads TGTGCCAGCAGCGCTAGCCAGGTCTACAATGAGCAGTTCTTC. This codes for CASSASQVYNEQFF.

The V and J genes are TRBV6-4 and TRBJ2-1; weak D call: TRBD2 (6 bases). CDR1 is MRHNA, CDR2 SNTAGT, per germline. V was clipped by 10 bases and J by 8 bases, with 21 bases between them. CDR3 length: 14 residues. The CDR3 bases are TGTGCCACCTCGAGATGGGCGGGATATTATGAGCAGTTCTTC. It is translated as CATSRWAGYYEQFF.

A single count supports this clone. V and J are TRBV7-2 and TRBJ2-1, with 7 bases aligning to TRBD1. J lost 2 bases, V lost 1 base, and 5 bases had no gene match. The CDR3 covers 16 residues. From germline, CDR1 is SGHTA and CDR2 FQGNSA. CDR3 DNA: TGTGCCAGCAGCTTAGTATCAGGGACAGCCTACAATGAGCAGTTCTTC. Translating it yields CASSLVSGTAYNEQFF.

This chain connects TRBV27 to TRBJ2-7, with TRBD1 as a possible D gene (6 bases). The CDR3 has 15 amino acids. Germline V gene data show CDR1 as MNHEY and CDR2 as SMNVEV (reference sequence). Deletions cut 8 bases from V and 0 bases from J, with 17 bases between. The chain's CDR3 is CASGPTGTLSYEQYF. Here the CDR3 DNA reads TGTGCCAGCGGACCTACAGGGACCCTCTCCTACGAGCAGTACTTC.

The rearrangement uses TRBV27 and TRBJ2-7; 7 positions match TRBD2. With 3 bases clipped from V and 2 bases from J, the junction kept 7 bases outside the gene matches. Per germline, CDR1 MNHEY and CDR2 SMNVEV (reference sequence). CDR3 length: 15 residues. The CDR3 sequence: CASSFRGVGTYEQYF. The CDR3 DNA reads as TGTGCCAGCAGTTTCCGGGGGGTAGGAACCTACGAGCAGTACTTC.

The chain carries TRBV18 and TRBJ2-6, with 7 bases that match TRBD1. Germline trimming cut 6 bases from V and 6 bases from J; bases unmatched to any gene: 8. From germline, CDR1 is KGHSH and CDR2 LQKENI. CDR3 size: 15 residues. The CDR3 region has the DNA TGTGCCAGCTCCCTCAAAGACAGGGAGGCCAACGTCCTGACTTTC. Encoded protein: CASSLKDREANVLTF.

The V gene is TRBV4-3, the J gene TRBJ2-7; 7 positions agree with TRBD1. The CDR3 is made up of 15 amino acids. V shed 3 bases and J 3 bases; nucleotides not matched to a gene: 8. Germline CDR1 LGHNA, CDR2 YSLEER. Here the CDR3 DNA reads TGCGCCAGCAGCCATGCTATTGGACAGGACTACGAGCAGTACTTC. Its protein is CASSHAIGQDYEQYF.

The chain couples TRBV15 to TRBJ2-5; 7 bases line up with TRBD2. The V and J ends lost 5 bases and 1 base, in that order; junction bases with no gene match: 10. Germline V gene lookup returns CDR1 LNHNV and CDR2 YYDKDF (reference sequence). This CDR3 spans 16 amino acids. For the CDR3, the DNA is TGTGCCACCAGCCCCCTGGGGGGGGGTCTCCAAGAGACCCAGTACTTC. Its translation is CATSPLGGGLQETQYF.

The CDR3 reads CASSHRGLAGTTYEQYF. CDR3 in DNA: TGTGCCAGCAGTCACCGCGGGTTAGCGGGGACAACCTACGAGCAGTACTTC. This chain uses TRBV27 with TRBJ2-7, with 8 bases lining up with TRBD2. The CDR3 length is 17 residues. Trimming took 5 bases from V and 2 from J; bases not matched to a gene: 14. The germline CDR1 and CDR2 sequences are MNHEY and SMNVEV (reference sequence).

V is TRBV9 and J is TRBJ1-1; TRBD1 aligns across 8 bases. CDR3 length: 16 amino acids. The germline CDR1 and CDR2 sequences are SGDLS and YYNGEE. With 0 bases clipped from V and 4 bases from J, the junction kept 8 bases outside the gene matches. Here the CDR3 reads CASSVGDRGWGTEAFF. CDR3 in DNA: TGTGCCAGCAGCGTAGGTGACAGGGGATGGGGCACTGAAGCTTTCTTT.

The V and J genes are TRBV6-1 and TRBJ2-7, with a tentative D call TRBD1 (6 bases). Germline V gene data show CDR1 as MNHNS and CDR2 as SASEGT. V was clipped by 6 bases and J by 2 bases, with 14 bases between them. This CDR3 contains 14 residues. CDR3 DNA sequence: TGTGCCAGCAGCCGGACAGCCGAGACCTACGAGCAGTACTTC. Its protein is CASSRTAETYEQYF.

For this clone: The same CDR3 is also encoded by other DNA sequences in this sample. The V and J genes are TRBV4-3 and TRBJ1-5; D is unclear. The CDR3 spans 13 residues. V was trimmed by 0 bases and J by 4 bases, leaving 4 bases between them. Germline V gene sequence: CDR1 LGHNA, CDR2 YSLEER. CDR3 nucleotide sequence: TGCGCCAGCAGCCAAGACAGGAATCAGCCCCAGCATTTT. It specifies CASSQDRNQPQHF.

As DNA, the CDR3 is TGTGCCAGCAGCGATAGCCCAACCTACACAGATACGCAGTATTTT. It translates to CASSDSPTYTDTQYF. The chain is built from TRBV9 and TRBJ2-3; unclear D gene. The CDR3 totals 15 residues. Germline values: CDR1 SGDLS, CDR2 YYNGEE. The ends were cut back, 3 bases at V and 2 bases at J, with 13 bases in the middle. Based on the CDR3 plus reference TRBV9 and TRBJ2-3, the full variable domain is DSGVTQTPKHLITATGQRVTLRCSPRSGDLSVYWYQQSLDQGLQFLIQYYNGEERAKGNILERFSAQQFPDLHSELNLSSLELGDSALYFCASSDSPTYTDTQYFGPGTRLTVL.

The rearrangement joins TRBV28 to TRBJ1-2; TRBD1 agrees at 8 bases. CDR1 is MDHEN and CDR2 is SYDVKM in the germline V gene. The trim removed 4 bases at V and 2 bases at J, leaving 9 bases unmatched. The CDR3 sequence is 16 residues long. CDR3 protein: CASSSSGTGGNYGYTF. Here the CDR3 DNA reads TGTGCCAGCAGTTCCAGTGGGACAGGAGGAAACTATGGCTACACCTTC.

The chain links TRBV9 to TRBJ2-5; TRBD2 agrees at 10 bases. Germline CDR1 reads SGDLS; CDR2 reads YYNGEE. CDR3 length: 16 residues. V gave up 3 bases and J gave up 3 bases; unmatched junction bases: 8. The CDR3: CASSGTPAGGKETQYF. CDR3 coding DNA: TGTGCCAGCAGCGGAACTCCAGCGGGGGGGAAAGAGACCCAGTACTTC.

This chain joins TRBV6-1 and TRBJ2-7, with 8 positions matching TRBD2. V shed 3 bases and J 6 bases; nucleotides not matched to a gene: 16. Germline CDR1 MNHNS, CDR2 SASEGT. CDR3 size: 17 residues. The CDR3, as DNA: TGTGCCAGCAGTGAGAGCGCGGGGGGACCTTTGGTTGGCGAGCAGTACTTC. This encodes CASSESAGGPLVGEQYF.

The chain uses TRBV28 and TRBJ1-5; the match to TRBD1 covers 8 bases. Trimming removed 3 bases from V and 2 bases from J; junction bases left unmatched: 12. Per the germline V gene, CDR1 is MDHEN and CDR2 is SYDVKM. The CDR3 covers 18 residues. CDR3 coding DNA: TGTGCCAGCAGTTTTTGGGGCAGGGGGCGTGAGGGCAATCAGCCCCAGCATTTT. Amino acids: CASSFWGRGREGNQPQHF.

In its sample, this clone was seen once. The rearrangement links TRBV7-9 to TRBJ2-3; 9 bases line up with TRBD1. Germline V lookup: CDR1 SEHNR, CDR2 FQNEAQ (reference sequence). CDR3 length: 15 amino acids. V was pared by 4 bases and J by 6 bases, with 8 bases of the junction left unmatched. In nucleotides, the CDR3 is TGTGCCAGCAGCTGGCGGACAGGGGCTAGCGATACGCAGTATTTT. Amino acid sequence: CASSWRTGASDTQYF.

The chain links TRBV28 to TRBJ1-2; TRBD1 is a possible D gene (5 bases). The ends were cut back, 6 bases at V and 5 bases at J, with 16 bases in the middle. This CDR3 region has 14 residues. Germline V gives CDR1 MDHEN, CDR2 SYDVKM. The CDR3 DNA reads TGTGCCAGCAGCGGGACCGGGGGTCCTTATGGCTACACCTTC. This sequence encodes CASSGTGGPYGYTF.

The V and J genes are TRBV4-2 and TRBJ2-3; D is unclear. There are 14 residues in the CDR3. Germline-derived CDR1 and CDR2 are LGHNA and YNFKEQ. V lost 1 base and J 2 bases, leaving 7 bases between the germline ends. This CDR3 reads CASSQVPYTDTQYF. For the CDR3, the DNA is TGTGCCAGCAGCCAAGTTCCTTACACAGATACGCAGTATTTT.

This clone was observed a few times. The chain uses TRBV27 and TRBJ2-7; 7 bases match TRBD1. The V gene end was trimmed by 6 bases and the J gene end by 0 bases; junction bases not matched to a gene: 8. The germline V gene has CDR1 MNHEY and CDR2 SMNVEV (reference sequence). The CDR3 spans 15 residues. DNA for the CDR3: TGTGCCAGCAGCTCTTGGACAGGACGCTCCTACGAGCAGTACTTC. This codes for CASSSWTGRSYEQYF.

DNA of the CDR3: TGTGCCAGCAGCTTTTACTACGAGCAGTACTTC. Amino acids: CASSFYYEQYF. J is TRBJ2-7 and V is TRBV5-6, with D unclear. The CDR3 is 11 residues long. Germline values: CDR1 SGHDT, CDR2 YYEEEE. The germline V and J ends were trimmed by 2 bases and 3 bases, with 3 bases remaining between them.